Listed below are T cell receptor beta chains from one sample, sequenced in a study of blood T cell repertoires in COVID-19. The table came from immunoSEQ multiplex PCR; TCRdb's copy has only in-frame clones and leaves some out. There are 200,000 to 300,000 clones in the sample; 70% to 90% occur only once, and about 2% lies in the top ten. The sequencing input was peripheral blood. These receptors were obtained from a man in his thirties or forties with active or convalescent COVID-19. Both conserved end residues are part of each CDR3. D genes are given only for firm matches. Size is omitted from some rows. Given values are once, few, many or a class for expanded clones.

d_gene	abundance	v_gene	j_gene	CDR3aa	CDR3nt
TRBD1	.	TRBV3-1/TRBV3-2	TRBJ1-3	CASSRQGSGNTIYF	TGTGCCAGCAGCCGACAGGGCTCTGGAAACACCATATATTTT
TRBD2	once	TRBV5-6	TRBJ2-1	CASSLRLAGLLF	TGTGCCAGCAGCTTAAGACTAGCGGGGCTGCTCTTC
TRBD2	.	TRBV4-1	TRBJ2-1	CASSQQAGGRLNEQFF	TGCGCCAGCAGCCAACAAGCGGGGGGGCGGTTGAATGAGCAGTTCTTC
.	.	TRBV28	TRBJ1-1	CASRTVSAGNTEAFF	TGTGCCAGCAGAACCGTTAGCGCGGGGAACACTGAAGCTTTCTTT
.	.	TRBV27	TRBJ2-7	CASSLMSPGGLSYEQYF	TGTGCCAGCAGTTTAATGTCCCCGGGGGGCCTATCCTACGAGCAGTACTTC
.	.	TRBV7-7	TRBJ2-2	CASSLWGDGELFF	TGTGCCAGCAGTCTTTGGGGGGACGGGGAGCTGTTTTTT
TRBD2	.	TRBV5-5	TRBJ2-7	CASSLVPSGGYEQYF	TGTGCCAGCAGCTTGGTGCCTAGCGGGGGCTACGAGCAGTACTTC
.	.	TRBV7-8	TRBJ2-2	CASSLANFRGGELFF	TGTGCCAGCAGCTTAGCTAATTTCCGCGGCGGGGAGCTGTTTTTT
TRBD1	.	TRBV19	TRBJ1-4	CASGTANEKLFF	TGTGCCAGTGGGACAGCAAATGAAAAACTGTTTTTT
TRBD1	.	TRBV5-1	TRBJ1-6	CASRPRTGGTYNSPLHF	TGCGCCAGCAGACCGAGGACAGGGGGCACCTATAATTCACCCCTCCACTTT
.	.	TRBV7-9	TRBJ1-1	CASSLVTGPGSAFF	TGTGCCAGCAGCTTAGTAACAGGGCCCGGATCAGCTTTCTTT
TRBD2	.	TRBV9	TRBJ2-7	CASSGGLAEYEQYF	TGTGCCAGCAGCGGGGGACTAGCAGAATACGAGCAGTACTTC
.	.	TRBV11-3	TRBJ1-5	CAARRAGRQPQHF	TGTGCCGCGCGAAGGGCGGGGAGGCAGCCCCAGCATTTT
TRBD1	.	TRBV29-1	TRBJ1-2	CSVGTGVGYTF	TGCAGCGTGGGGACAGGGGTTGGCTACACCTTC
.	.	TRBV6-5	TRBJ1-2	CASIGSGRAGYTF	TGTGCCAGCATCGGGTCGGGCAGGGCTGGCTACACCTTC
TRBD1	.	TRBV6-5	TRBJ2-1	CASRGAAGGNEQFF	TGTGCCAGCAGGGGGGCTGCAGGGGGCAATGAGCAGTTCTTC
TRBD1	once	TRBV19	TRBJ1-1	CASSKSRDSIMNTEAFF	TGTGCCAGTAGTAAGTCCCGGGACAGCATCATGAACACTGAAGCTTTCTTT
TRBD1	.	TRBV4-3	TRBJ2-7	CASSQVWDRTYEQYF	TGCGCCAGCAGCCAAGTTTGGGACAGAACCTACGAGCAGTACTTC
.	.	TRBV5-1	TRBJ2-2	CASRLPNFNTGELFF	TGCGCCAGCAGACTGCCTAATTTTAACACCGGGGAGCTGTTTTTT
.	.	TRBV5-5	TRBJ2-2	CASSRTGGSGTGELFF	TGTGCCAGCAGCCGGACTGGAGGGTCGGGCACCGGGGAGCTGTTTTTT
TRBD1	.	TRBV6-6	TRBJ2-7	CASSYPGQGDNYEQYF	TGTGCCAGCAGTTACCCGGGACAGGGAGACAACTACGAGCAGTACTTC
.	.	TRBV7-9	TRBJ1-1	CASSSSKQDTKFGTEAFF	TGTGCCAGCAGCTCAAGTAAGCAGGACACCAAGTTTGGGACTGAAGCTTTCTTT